These T cell receptor beta chains were read from a single sample in a study of blood T cell repertoires in COVID-19. Assay: immunoSEQ multiplex PCR; the TCRdb copy retains only in-frame clones and omits some. The data contain 99,000 or so clones, about 91% of them singletons. The sample comprised peripheral blood. Source of these receptors: a human donor in a cohort sampled during active COVID-19. CDR3s include the opening cysteine and the closing phenylalanine or tryptophan. D genes are given only for firm matches. Not all rows give a size; the values are once, few, many and, for expanded clones, a class.

TRBD1	NA	TRBJ1-1	TRBV19	TGTGCCAGTTCCTACAGGGGGATGAACACTGAAGCTTTCTTT	CASSYRGMNTEAFF
TRBD1	NA	TRBJ2-1	TRBV4-3	TGCGCCAGCAGCCACAGGGGGAACAATGAGCAGTTCTTC	CASSHRGNNEQFF
NA	once	TRBJ1-2	TRBV7-8	TGTGCCAGCAGCGCCGGTGCTCTTGGGCCAGCTAACTATGGCTACACCTTC	CASSAGALGPANYGYTF
TRBD1	NA	TRBJ1-1	TRBV5-6	TGTGCCAGCAGTAACAGGGGCTGGGACACTGAAGCTTTCTTT	CASSNRGWDTEAFF
NA	NA	TRBJ1-6	TRBV3-1/TRBV3-2	TGTGCCAGCAGCCAAGATATCGGAGGCCCGTCCCCCCTCCACTTT	CASSQDIGGPSPLHF
NA	NA	TRBJ2-1	TRBV11-2	TGTGCCAGTTCTCCGGGCGGGGGCGCCTACAATGAGCAGTTCTTC	CASSPGGGAYNEQFF
NA	NA	TRBJ1-2	TRBV4-1	TGCGCCAGCAGCCAAGTTGGAGCGGAGGCAGGCACCTTC	CASSQVGAEAGTF
TRBD1	few	TRBJ2-7	TRBV19	TGTGCCAGTAGCCTGGACAGGGGTTACGAGCAGTACTTC	CASSLDRGYEQYF
NA	NA	TRBJ1-1	TRBV19	TGTGCCAGTAGTACGACAAGGAGGGCTGAAGCTTTCTTT	CASSTTRRAEAFF
TRBD2	NA	TRBJ2-1	TRBV4-3	TGCGCCAGCAGCCAAGTGGTTAGCGGGAGCTCCTACAATGAGCAGTTCTTC	CASSQVVSGSSYNEQFF
NA	NA	TRBJ2-1	TRBV9	TGTGCCAGCAGCGTAGCAGGGGGCGGGGGCGAGCAGTTCTTC	CASSVAGGGGEQFF
NA	NA	TRBJ2-1	TRBV19	TGTGCCAGTAGTATTCCTAGATCCAATGAGCAGTTCTTC	CASSIPRSNEQFF
TRBD1	NA	TRBJ1-6	TRBV27	TGTGCCAGCGGCATCAGGGGGCGTTCACCCCTCCACTTT	CASGIRGRSPLHF
TRBD1	NA	TRBJ1-4	TRBV5-6	TGTGCCAGCAGTTGGACAGGGGTAGGGTTTGGAAAACTGTTTTTT	CASSWTGVGFGKLFF
NA	NA	TRBJ1-6	TRBV7-8	TGTGCCAGCAGCTTAGCGGGTTGGAGCTCCTATAATTCACCCCTCCACTTT	CASSLAGWSSYNSPLHF
NA	NA	TRBJ2-7	TRBV4-3	TGCGCCAGCAGCCAAGCTTCTACTAGTTCCGAGCAGTACTTC	CASSQASTSSEQYF
TRBD2	NA	TRBJ2-2	TRBV15	TGTGCCACCAGCAGAGATTTGGGACTAGACGTTGGGACCGGGGAGCTGTTTTTT	CATSRDLGLDVGTGELFF
NA	NA	TRBJ2-1	TRBV27	TGTGCCAGCAGTTTATCCGAAACTAATGAGCAGTTCTTC	CASSLSETNEQFF
NA	NA	TRBJ1-4	TRBV15	TGTGCCACCAGCAGAGACCAGACAGAGCCAAAAGCAACTAATGAAAAACTGTTTTTT	CATSRDQTEPKATNEKLFF
NA	once	TRBJ1-1	TRBV19	TGTGCCAGTAGTATAGGTAGGGGTTCGGGCCCTGAAGCTTTCTTT	CASSIGRGSGPEAFF
NA	NA	TRBJ1-1	TRBV5-4	TGTGCCAGCAGCTTGGGCGGGATGAACACTGAAGCTTTCTTT	CASSLGGMNTEAFF
NA	NA	TRBJ1-1	TRBV19	TGTGCCAGTAGGAGTTTGGCGGCTCGGCTGAACACTGAAGCTTTCTTT	CASRSLAARLNTEAFF
TRBD1	NA	TRBJ1-1	TRBV7-6	TGTGCCAGCAGCCCCCAAACCGGGACAGTGTATGGAACTGAAGCTTTCTTT	CASSPQTGTVYGTEAFF
NA	NA	TRBJ2-5	TRBV20-1	TGCAGTGCTGTCCGGGAGACCCAGTACTTC	CSAVRETQYF
TRBD1	NA	TRBJ1-1	TRBV5-6	TGTGCCAGCAGCTTCGGACAGGGCAAAGCTTTCTTT	CASSFGQGKAFF
NA	NA	TRBJ2-4	TRBV18	TGTGCCAGCTCACTCACCGGGTTGGGGGCCGGCAAAAACATTCAGTACTTC	CASSLTGLGAGKNIQYF
TRBD1	NA	TRBJ2-5	TRBV4-3	TGCGCCAGCAGCCACGGACAGGGGTGGGAGACCCAGTACTTC	CASSHGQGWETQYF
NA	NA	TRBJ2-5	TRBV7-9	TGTGCCAGCAGCTCCGCGGCGGGACAGCAAGAGACCCAGTACTTC	CASSSAAGQQETQYF
TRBD2	NA	TRBJ2-2	TRBV7-2	TGTGCCAGCAGCATCCTAGCGGCAAGGGCCGGGGAGCTGTTTTTT	CASSILAARAGELFF
NA	NA	TRBJ2-7	TRBV5-1	TGCGCCAGCAGCTTGGGTGGAGCCGAGCAGTACTTC	CASSLGGAEQYF
NA	NA	TRBJ2-2	TRBV27	TGTGCCAGCAGTTTCGAGAGAAGCACCGGGGAGCTGTTTTTT	CASSFERSTGELFF
TRBD1	NA	TRBJ2-1	TRBV28	TGTGCCAGCAGGGACTCACAGGGGGTCTGGAATGAGCAGTTCTTC	CASRDSQGVWNEQFF
NA	NA	TRBJ1-2	TRBV3-1/TRBV3-2	TGTGCCAGCAGCCAATCGACAGGCTATGGCTACACCTTC	CASSQSTGYGYTF
TRBD1	once	TRBJ1-5	TRBV28	TGTGCCAGCAGTCCTCCGGGTAGGTGGGGACAGGGCCGGAGTCAGCCCCAGCATTTT	CASSPPGRWGQGRSQPQHF
TRBD1	NA	TRBJ2-1	TRBV2	TGTGCCAGCAGCTTGACAGGGGCAACCTACAATGAGCAGTTCTTC	CASSLTGATYNEQFF
TRBD1	once	TRBJ2-7	TRBV10-3	TGTGCCATAAAGGGGGCTGGGGACTACGAGCAGTACTTC	CAIKGAGDYEQYF
NA	NA	TRBJ2-7	TRBV6-5	TGTGCCAGCAGTTACTCACAGACAGGAGACTACGAGCAGTACTTC	CASSYSQTGDYEQYF
NA	NA	TRBJ2-7	TRBV7-6	TGTGCCAGCAGCTTATTTCCCGCCGGAGGAGAGTACGAGCAGTACTTC	CASSLFPAGGEYEQYF
NA	NA	TRBJ1-5	TRBV4-1	TGCGCCAGCAGCCAAGAAGGAGCGGCAAATAGCAATCAGCCCCAGCATTTT	CASSQEGAANSNQPQHF
NA	NA	TRBJ2-3	TRBV3-1/TRBV3-2	TGTGCCAGCAGCGCAGCCCCCCCGGGGGTTGTAGCAGATACGCAGTATTTT	CASSAAPPGVVADTQYF
TRBD2	once	TRBJ2-1	TRBV9	TGTGCCAGCAGCGTAGATCGCGGGAGTTACAATGAGCAGTTCTTC	CASSVDRGSYNEQFF
NA	once	TRBJ1-1	TRBV4-1	TGCGCCAGCAGCCAAGATCGGACTGAAGCTTTCTTT	CASSQDRTEAFF
TRBD2	NA	TRBJ2-7	TRBV6-5	TGTGCCAGCAGACCTGGCGGTAGCGGGGCCTACGAGCAGTACTTC	CASRPGGSGAYEQYF
NA	once	TRBJ1-4	TRBV7-2	TGTGCCAGCAGCATTAGTTCGGTAGCAACTAATGAAAAACTGTTTTTT	CASSISSVATNEKLFF
NA	NA	TRBJ1-2	TRBV27	TGTGCCAGCAGCCCCGGGGGGGGTTGGGAGTCCTATGGCTACACCTTC	CASSPGGGWESYGYTF
NA	NA	TRBJ2-7	TRBV6-5	TGTGCCAGCAGCCTAGGACAGAATATCTACGAGCAGTACTTC	CASSLGQNIYEQYF
TRBD2	NA	TRBJ2-4	TRBV29-1	TGCAGCGTCCTACTAGCGGGCGCCCAGTACTTC	CSVLLAGAQYF
TRBD1	NA	TRBJ1-2	TRBV28	TGTGCCAGCAGTTTGGGAGAGACAGGGCTGGGCTACACCTTC	CASSLGETGLGYTF
NA	NA	TRBJ2-7	TRBV27	TGTGCCAGCAGTATCGGACAGAGAGACTACGAGCAGTACTTC	CASSIGQRDYEQYF
TRBD1	NA	TRBJ1-1	TRBV19	TGTGCCAGTAGTATATCCCAGGGGGCAGGTGAAGCTTTCTTT	CASSISQGAGEAFF
NA	NA	TRBJ2-1	TRBV5-6	TGTGCCAGCAGCTTGGTGGGAGGGGGAGAATTCTTC	CASSLVGGGEFF
TRBD2	NA	TRBJ2-3	TRBV7-9	TGTGCCAGCAGCTCTATTCTAGCGGGAGGGGAGACAGATACGCAGTATTTT	CASSSILAGGETDTQYF
NA	NA	TRBJ1-1	TRBV28	TGTGCCAGCAGTTTCCCCGACAGAGCTTTCTTT	CASSFPDRAFF
TRBD2	NA	TRBJ2-3	TRBV5-8	TGTGCCAGCAGCTTTAGCGGGGGACACACAGATACGCAGTATTTT	CASSFSGGHTDTQYF